What follows are 32 T cell receptor beta chains derived from one specimen sequenced in a study of siplizumab effects on memory and regulatory T cells. Sequencing used immunoSEQ multiplex PCR; TCRdb keeps in-frame clones, though not all of them. The top ten hold around 0.3% of the sample, which has about 50,000 clones, 87% seen once. Sequencing was performed on naive CD8+ T cells sorted from blood. These receptors originate from a human donor in good health.

This chain's CDR3 is CASSLGGFYEQYF. The CDR3 region has the DNA TGTGCCAGCAGCTTGGGCGGGTTCTACGAGCAGTACTTC. V gene TRBV5-5 combines with J gene TRBJ2-7; tentatively, D is TRBD2 (5 bases). CDR3 size: 13 residues. CDR1 is SGHKS, CDR2 YYEKEE, per germline (reference sequence). V was cut by 0 bases and J by 3 bases, with 7 bases left in between. The full variable domain, in which reference TRBV5-5 and TRBJ2-7 provide the parts outside the CDR3, is DAGVTQSPTHLIKTRGQQVTLRCSPISGHKSVSWYQQVLGQGPQFIFQYYEKEERGRGNFPDRFSARQFPNYSSELNVNALLLGDSALYLCASSLGGFYEQYFGPGTRLTVT.

The chain links TRBV5-6 to TRBJ2-1; TRBD1 agrees at 7 bases. From germline, CDR1 is SGHDT and CDR2 YYEEEE. Trimming at V came to 4 bases and at J to 0 bases, leaving 4 bases not matched to a gene. The CDR3 consists of 15 residues. CDR3 loop: CASSRGQSSYNEQFF. The CDR3 DNA follows: TGTGCCAGCAGCCGGGGACAGAGCTCCTACAATGAGCAGTTCTTC.

This sequence joins TRBV6-5 and TRBJ1-2; a weak D match, TRBD1 (5 bases). The V and J ends lost 6 bases and 5 bases respectively, with 10 bases between them. CDR1 and CDR2 (germline): MNHEY, SVGAGI. This CDR3 is 12 amino acids long. The CDR3 loop reads CASRNPGYGYTF. The CDR3 nucleotides read TGTGCCAGCAGAAATCCAGGGTATGGCTACACCTTC.

The chain combines TRBV19 with TRBJ2-1; 10 nucleotides align to TRBD2. Looked up from germline, CDR1 is LNHDA and CDR2 is SQIVND (reference sequence). The CDR3 contains 14 residues. The junction had 4 bases not matched to a gene; V was cut back by 4 bases and J by 7 bases. CDR3 sequence: CASSTSGSLNEQFF. CDR3 in DNA: TGTGCCAGTAGTACTAGCGGGAGTTTAAATGAGCAGTTCTTC.

This chain joins TRBV29-1 and TRBJ2-2, with 14 bases lining up with TRBD2. V lost 4 bases and J lost 4; bases outside the gene matches: 20. Germline V gene sequence: CDR1 SQVTM, CDR2 ANQGSEA. The CDR3 runs 21 residues. The CDR3, as DNA: TGCAGCGTTGCGGGACCATTCATGCCGGGACTAGCGGGGGTGCGCACCGGGGAGCTGTTTTTT. Its translation is CSVAGPFMPGLAGVRTGELFF.

This clone was seen only once. This chain links TRBV30 with TRBJ1-2, with TRBD1 matching 7 bases. Looked up from germline, CDR1 is GTSNPN and CDR2 is SVGIG (reference sequence). J was trimmed by 4 bases and V by 3 bases; bases with no gene match: 17. The CDR3 extends over 17 amino acids. CDR3 coding DNA: TGTGCCTGGAGATCGAACCAGGCAGGGGGAATGGGCTATGGCTACACCTTC. Translation: CAWRSNQAGGMGYGYTF.

The chain joins TRBV4-1 to TRBJ1-1; 11 nucleotides align to TRBD1. The germline V gene encodes CDR1 MGHRA and CDR2 YSYEKL. J gave up 2 bases and V 1 base, and 6 bases lay outside the gene matches. The CDR3 contains 17 residues. The CDR3 spells CASSQVGQGAINTEAFF. As DNA, the CDR3 is TGCGCCAGCAGCCAAGTCGGACAGGGGGCGATAAACACTGAAGCTTTCTTT.

This chain links TRBV7-3 with TRBJ2-5, with D perhaps TRBD2 (5 bases). V was trimmed by 5 bases and J by 4 bases, leaving 17 bases between them. The V gene's germline CDR1 is SGHTA and CDR2 FQGTGA. This CDR3 spans 15 amino acids. The CDR3 nucleotides read TGTGCCAGCAGCCGGAACGGACTGAAAGGAGAGACCCAGTACTTC. Protein sequence: CASSRNGLKGETQYF.

The chain is built from TRBV6-4 and TRBJ1-2, with a weak D call TRBD1 (5 bases). This CDR3 contains 14 residues. Per germline, CDR1 MRHNA and CDR2 SNTAGT. V shed 1 base and J shed 5 bases, with 11 bases lying between them. CDR3 nucleotides: TGTGCCAGCAGTGACTGGGGCGCAGAATATGGCTACACCTTC. Amino acids: CASSDWGAEYGYTF.

Of note for this clone: This same CDR3 is encoded by further DNA sequences in the sample. The chain joins TRBV27 to TRBJ2-1; TRBD2 matches 9 bases. Germline V lookup: CDR1 MNHEY, CDR2 SMNVEV (reference sequence). This CDR3 contains 15 residues. After removal of 2 bases from V and 4 bases from J, the junction contained 3 bases not matched to a gene. In DNA form, the CDR3 reads TGTGCCAGCAGTTTAGGGCTAGCGGGGTACAATGAGCAGTTCTTC. It specifies CASSLGLAGYNEQFF.

J is TRBJ1-1 and V is TRBV6-1; D unresolved. The V gene lost 5 bases and the J gene lost 0 bases, with 7 bases spanning the gap. Germline V gene lookup returns CDR1 MNHNS and CDR2 SASEGT. The CDR3 loop spans 13 amino acids. The CDR3 protein is CASSPRLNTEAFF. CDR3 coding DNA: TGTGCCAGCAGTCCAAGGTTGAACACTGAAGCTTTCTTT.

The chain couples TRBV4-1 to TRBJ1-6, with 8 positions matching TRBD1. The CDR3 contains 17 residues. CDR1 is MGHRA, CDR2 YSYEKL, per germline. The V segment lost 0 bases and the J segment 6 bases; nucleotides outside the gene matches: 7. This CDR3 is CASSQESGQAPNSPLHF. CDR3 nucleotides: TGCGCCAGCAGCCAAGAATCGGGACAGGCACCTAATTCACCCCTCCACTTT.

This chain's CDR3 is CASTPGEAKEQYF. Here the CDR3 DNA reads TGTGCCAGCACCCCTGGGGAGGCTAAGGAGCAGTACTTC. The chain is built from TRBV28 and TRBJ2-7, with a tentative D call TRBD2 (6 bases). The V end was cut by 7 bases, the J end by 7 bases, with 17 bases between. There are 13 residues in the CDR3. Germline CDR1 MDHEN, CDR2 SYDVKM. Full variable domain (remainder filled in from reference TRBV28 and TRBJ2-7): DVKVTQSSRYLVKRTGEKVFLECVQDMDHENMFWYRQDPGLGLRLIYFSYDVKMKEKGDIPEGYSVSREKKERFSLILESASTNQTSMYLCASTPGEAKEQYFGPGTRLTVT.

The J gene is TRBJ1-2, the V gene TRBV4-1; D unclear. V was pared by 0 bases and J by 8 bases, with 10 bases between. Germline assignment: CDR1 MGHRA and CDR2 YSYEKL. The CDR3 is made up of 13 amino acids. CDR3 amino acids: CASSQDLVGGYTF. The CDR3 DNA is TGCGCCAGCAGCCAAGATCTGGTCGGGGGCTACACCTTC.

The rearrangement joins TRBV4-1 to TRBJ2-2; weak D call: TRBD2 (5 bases). The CDR3 covers 15 residues. Germline CDR1 is MGHRA and CDR2 is YSYEKL. The germline V and J ends were trimmed by 6 bases and 3 bases, with 14 bases remaining between them. CDR3 sequence reads: CASSATMRDTGELFF. In nucleotides, the CDR3 is TGCGCCAGCAGTGCGACTATGCGGGACACCGGGGAGCTGTTTTTT.

The chain is built from TRBV19 and TRBJ2-1, with 8 bases fitting TRBD2. Per the germline V gene, CDR1 is LNHDA and CDR2 is SQIVND (reference sequence). This CDR3 region has 16 residues. The V gene end was trimmed by 5 bases and the J gene end by 3 bases; junction bases not matched to a gene: 9. CDR3 sequence: CASSFGLAVIYNEQFF. The DNA for the CDR3 is TGTGCCAGTAGTTTCGGACTAGCAGTTATCTACAATGAGCAGTTCTTC.

The CDR3 bases are TGTGCCAGCGGAACCGGGGGGGCGTGGACCGGGGAGCTGTTTTTT. Its protein is CASGTGGAWTGELFF. The chain couples TRBV5-4 to TRBJ2-2; 8 nucleotides line up with TRBD2. Germline CDR1 is SGHNT and CDR2 is YYREEE (reference sequence). The CDR3 has 15 residues. The ends lost 7 bases at V and 5 bases at J; junction bases unmatched: 10. Using reference TRBV5-4 and TRBJ2-2 for the parts outside the CDR3, the full variable domain is ETGVTQSPTHLIKTRGQQVTLRCSSQSGHNTVSWYQQALGQGPQFIFQYYREEENGRGNFPPRFSGLQFPNYSSELNVNALELDDSALYLCASGTGGAWTGELFFGEGSRLTVL.

This clone is a singleton in its sample. CDR3 DNA sequence: TGTGCCAGCAGCTTAGGGACAGCCTTCTATGGCTACACCTTC. Its translation: CASSLGTAFYGYTF. This chain connects TRBV11-2 to TRBJ1-2; D may be TRBD1 (6 bases). V was clipped by 1 base and J by 4 bases, with 10 bases between them. The length of the CDR3 is 14 residues. The germline gives CDR1 SGHAT, CDR2 FQNNGV.

The table lists this clone with a few counts. This CDR3 is CASSPETGANTEAFF. The CDR3 bases are TGTGCCAGCAGCCCAGAGACAGGTGCGAACACTGAAGCTTTCTTT. This chain uses TRBV7-9 with TRBJ1-1, with a possible D match to TRBD1 (6 bases). This CDR3 contains 15 residues. Germline CDR1 SEHNR, CDR2 FQNEAQ (reference sequence). V was trimmed by 5 bases and J by 1 base, leaving 14 bases between them.

The rearrangement uses TRBV6-1 and TRBJ2-3, with 9 bases that match TRBD2. The germline CDR1 and CDR2 sequences are MNHNS and SASEGT. V gave up 3 bases and J gave up 6 bases; unmatched junction bases: 10. The CDR3 is 16 residues long. CDR3 loop: CASSDPWASGMDTQYF. The CDR3 DNA follows: TGTGCCAGCAGTGATCCCTGGGCTAGCGGGATGGATACGCAGTATTTT.

The chain recombines TRBV19 with TRBJ2-5; 7 bases match TRBD2. CDR3 length: 14 residues. Trimming cost V 4 bases and J 10 bases; bases outside gene matches: 12. From germline, CDR1 is LNHDA and CDR2 SQIVND (reference sequence). As DNA, the CDR3 is TGTGCCAGTAGTACCGTACACTGGGACTATGACCAGTACTTC. Residues: CASSTVHWDYDQYF. The variable domain in full, with the rest retrieved from reference TRBV19 and TRBJ2-5, is DGGITQSPKYLFRKEGQNVTLSCEQNLNHDAMYWYRQDPGQGLRLIYYSQIVNDFQKGDIAEGYSVSREKKESFPLTVTSAQKNPTAFYLCASSTVHWDYDQYFGPGTRLLVL.

The chain employs TRBV15 and TRBJ2-7, with 7 bases identical to TRBD1. The CDR3 has 16 amino acids. Germline V gene data show CDR1 as LNHNV and CDR2 as YYDKDF (reference sequence). V lost 0 bases and J lost 2; bases outside the gene matches: 7. CDR3 amino acids: CATSRELTGETYEQYF. The CDR3, as DNA: TGTGCCACCAGCAGAGAATTAACAGGGGAGACCTACGAGCAGTACTTC.

The chain couples TRBV7-9 to TRBJ2-1; unclear D gene. The CDR3 is made up of 12 amino acids. Trimming removed 1 base at V and 4 bases at J, with 2 bases between. Germline CDR1 and CDR2: SEHNR and FQNEAQ (reference sequence). The CDR3 spells CASSLVYNEQFF. DNA of the CDR3: TGTGCCAGCAGCTTAGTTTACAATGAGCAGTTCTTC.

The CDR3 protein is CASSWGPLNTEAFF. Here the CDR3 DNA reads TGTGCCAGCAGCTGGGGGCCCCTGAACACTGAAGCTTTCTTT. The gene calls are TRBV7-9 and TRBJ1-1; the D gene is possibly TRBD1 (6 bases). The germline gives CDR1 SEHNR, CDR2 FQNEAQ (reference sequence). The CDR3 contains 14 residues. The ends were cut back, 4 bases at V and 0 bases at J, with 9 bases in the middle. The whole variable domain, remainder taken from reference TRBV7-9 and TRBJ1-1, is DTGVSQNPRHKITKRGQNVTFRCDPISEHNRLYWYRQTLGQGPEFLTYFQNEAQLEKSRLLSDRFSAERPKGSFSTLEIQRTEQGDSAMYLCASSWGPLNTEAFFGQGTRLTVV.

The chain carries TRBV28 and TRBJ1-4; TRBD1 matches 8 bases. Germline CDR1 and CDR2: MDHEN and SYDVKM. V gave up 10 bases and J gave up 5 bases; unmatched junction bases: 12. The CDR3 runs to 15 residues. The CDR3 nucleotides read TGTGCCACCACCACCCCGACAGGGGAGAATGAAAAACTGTTTTTT. Protein product: CATTTPTGENEKLFF. Full variable domain (rest looked up from reference TRBV28 and TRBJ1-4): DVKVTQSSRYLVKRTGEKVFLECVQDMDHENMFWYRQDPGLGLRLIYFSYDVKMKEKGDIPEGYSVSREKKERFSLILESASTNQTSMYLCATTTPTGENEKLFFGSGTQLSVL.

The V call is TRBV7-8, the J call TRBJ2-1; 12 bases line up with TRBD2. With V trimmed by 2 bases and J by 6 bases, 5 bases remained unmatched. The germline gives CDR1 SGHVS, CDR2 FQNEAQ. The CDR3 extends over 16 amino acids. The CDR3 spells CASSLNLAGGGNEQFF. The CDR3 DNA sequence: TGTGCCAGCAGCTTAAATCTAGCGGGAGGGGGCAATGAGCAGTTCTTC.

V gene TRBV7-9 combines with J gene TRBJ2-3, with D unclear. This CDR3 spans 14 amino acids. Between the trimmed V and J ends, which lost 0 bases and 5 bases, there was a span of 9 bases. CDR1 and CDR2 (germline): SEHNR, FQNEAQ (reference sequence). CDR3 nucleotide sequence: TGTGCCAGCAGCTTAGCGGGTGGGGAAGATACGCAGTATTTT. Translated: CASSLAGGEDTQYF.

The genes are TRBV27 and TRBJ2-7; possibly TRBD2 for D (6 bases). The V end was cut by 8 bases, the J end by 3 bases, with 14 bases between. The CDR3 runs 13 residues. The germline CDR1 and CDR2 sequences are MNHEY and SMNVEV (reference sequence). The CDR3, as DNA: TGTGCCAGCGGAGGGGTCATAAACTACGAGCAGTACTTC. It translates to CASGGVINYEQYF.

This chain joins TRBV7-9 and TRBJ2-2; no clear D gene. V was clipped by 1 base and J by 8 bases, with 5 bases between them. Per the germline V gene, CDR1 is SEHNR and CDR2 is FQNEAQ (reference sequence). This CDR3 has 12 amino acids. CDR3 loop: CASSLESGELFF. In nucleotides, the CDR3 is TGTGCCAGCAGCTTAGAGTCGGGGGAGCTGTTTTTT. The whole variable domain, filled in from reference TRBV7-9 and TRBJ2-2, reads DTGVSQNPRHKITKRGQNVTFRCDPISEHNRLYWYRQTLGQGPEFLTYFQNEAQLEKSRLLSDRFSAERPKGSFSTLEIQRTEQGDSAMYLCASSLESGELFFGEGSRLTVL.

The V and J genes are TRBV19 and TRBJ2-6; D is undetermined. Trimming cost V 4 bases and J 1 base, with 11 bases left between them. CDR3 length equals 16 residues. CDR1 and CDR2 from the germline V gene are LNHDA and SQIVND (reference sequence). In nucleotides, the CDR3 is TGTGCCAGTAGTAACCCGAACCTTTCTGGGGCCAACGTCCTGACTTTC. Protein sequence: CASSNPNLSGANVLTF.

This chain links TRBV2 with TRBJ2-3; 11 nucleotides agree with TRBD2. CDR3 length: 15 amino acids. V shed 1 base, J shed 5 bases, and the junction held 2 bases outside the gene matches. Per germline, CDR1 SNHLY and CDR2 FYNNEI. For the CDR3, the DNA is TGTGCCAGCAGTGAAGTACTAGCGGGAGAAGATACGCAGTATTTT. It is translated as CASSEVLAGEDTQYF.

In the case of this clone: The missing conserved phenylalanine or tryptophan at the end of this CDR3 makes a read error likely. The V and J genes are TRBV7-9 and TRBJ2-7; 7 nucleotides agree with TRBD2. Per the germline V gene, CDR1 is SEHNR and CDR2 is FQNEAQ (reference sequence). The CDR3 consists of 15 residues. V trimming: 4 bases; J trimming: 7 bases; junction bases outside the gene matches: 13. The CDR3, as DNA: TGTGCCAGCAGCTCCCCGGGAGGAGCGGGGACTGAGCAGTACCTC. This encodes CASSSPGGAGTEQYL.